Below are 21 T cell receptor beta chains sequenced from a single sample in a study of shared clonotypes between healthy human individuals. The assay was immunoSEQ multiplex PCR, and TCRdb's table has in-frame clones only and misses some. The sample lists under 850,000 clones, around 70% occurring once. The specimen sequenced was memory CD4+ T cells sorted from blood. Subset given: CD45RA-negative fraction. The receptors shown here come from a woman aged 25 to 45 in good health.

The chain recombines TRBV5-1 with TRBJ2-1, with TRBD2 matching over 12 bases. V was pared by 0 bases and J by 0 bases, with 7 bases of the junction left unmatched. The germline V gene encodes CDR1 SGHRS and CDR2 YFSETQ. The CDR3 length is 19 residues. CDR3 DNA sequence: TGCGCCAGCAGCTTGGTTCGGCTAGCGGGAGGGAGCTCCTACAATGAGCAGTTCTTC. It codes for CASSLVRLAGGSSYNEQFF. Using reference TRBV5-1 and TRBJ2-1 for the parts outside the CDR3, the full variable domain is KAGVTQTPRYLIKTRGQQVTLSCSPISGHRSVSWYQQTPGQGLQFLFEYFSETQRNKGNFPGRFSGRQFSNSRSEMNVSTLELGDSALYLCASSLVRLAGGSSYNEQFFGPGTRLTVL.

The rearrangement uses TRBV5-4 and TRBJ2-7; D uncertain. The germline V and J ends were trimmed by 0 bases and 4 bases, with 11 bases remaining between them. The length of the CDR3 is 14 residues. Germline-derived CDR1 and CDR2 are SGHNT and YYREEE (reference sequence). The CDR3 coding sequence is TGTGCCAGCAGCTTGGGGGGTTTGGGGTACGAGCAGTACTTC. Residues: CASSLGGLGYEQYF.

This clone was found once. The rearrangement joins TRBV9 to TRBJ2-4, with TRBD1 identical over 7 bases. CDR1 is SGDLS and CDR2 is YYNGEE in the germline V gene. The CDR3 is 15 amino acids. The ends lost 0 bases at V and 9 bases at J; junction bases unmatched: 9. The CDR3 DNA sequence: TGTGCCAGCAGCGTAGGGGGACAGCAAGTGGGCATTCAGTACTTC. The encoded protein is CASSVGGQQVGIQYF.

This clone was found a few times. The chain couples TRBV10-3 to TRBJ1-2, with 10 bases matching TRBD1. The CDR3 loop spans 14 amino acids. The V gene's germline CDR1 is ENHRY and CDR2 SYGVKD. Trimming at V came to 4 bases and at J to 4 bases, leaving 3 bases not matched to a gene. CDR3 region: CAISAGQGSYGYTF. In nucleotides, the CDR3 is TGTGCCATCAGTGCGGGACAGGGGTCCTATGGCTACACCTTC.

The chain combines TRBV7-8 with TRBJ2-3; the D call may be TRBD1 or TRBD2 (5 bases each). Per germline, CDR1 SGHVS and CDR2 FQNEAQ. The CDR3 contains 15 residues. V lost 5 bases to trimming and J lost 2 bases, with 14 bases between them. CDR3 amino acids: CASSPRAGYTDTQYF. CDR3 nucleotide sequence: TGTGCCAGCAGCCCGAGGGCAGGGTACACAGATACGCAGTATTTT.

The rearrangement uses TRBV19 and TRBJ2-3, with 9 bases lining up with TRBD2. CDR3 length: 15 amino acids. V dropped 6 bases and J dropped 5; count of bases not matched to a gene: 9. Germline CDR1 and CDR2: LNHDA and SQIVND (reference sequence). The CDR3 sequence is CASRGGRASGDTQYF. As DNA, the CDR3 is TGTGCCAGTAGGGGCGGGAGGGCTTCGGGAGATACGCAGTATTTT. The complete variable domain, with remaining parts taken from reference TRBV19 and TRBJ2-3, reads DGGITQSPKYLFRKEGQNVTLSCEQNLNHDAMYWYRQDPGQGLRLIYYSQIVNDFQKGDIAEGYSVSREKKESFPLTVTSAQKNPTAFYLCASRGGRASGDTQYFGPGTRLTVL.

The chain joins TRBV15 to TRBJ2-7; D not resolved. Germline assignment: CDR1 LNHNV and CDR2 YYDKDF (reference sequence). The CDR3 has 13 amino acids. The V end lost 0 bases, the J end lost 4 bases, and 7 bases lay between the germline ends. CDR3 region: CATSRDVGYEQYF. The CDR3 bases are TGTGCCACCAGCAGAGATGTAGGATACGAGCAGTACTTC.

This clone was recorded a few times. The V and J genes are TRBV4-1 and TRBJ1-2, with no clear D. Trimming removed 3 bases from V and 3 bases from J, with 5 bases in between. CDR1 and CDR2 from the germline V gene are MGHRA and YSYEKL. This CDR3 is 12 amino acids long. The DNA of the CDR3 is TGCGCCAGCAGCCAGGAGGACTATGGCTACACCTTC. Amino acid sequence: CASSQEDYGYTF.

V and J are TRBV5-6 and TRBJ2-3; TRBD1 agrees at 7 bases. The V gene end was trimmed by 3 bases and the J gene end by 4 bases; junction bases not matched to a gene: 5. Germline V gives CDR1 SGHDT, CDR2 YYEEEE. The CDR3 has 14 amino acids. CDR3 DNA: TGTGCCAGCAGCTGGGGGACAGCTTCAGATACGCAGTATTTT. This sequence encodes CASSWGTASDTQYF.

CDR3 residues: CASSTDQGYNEQFF. In nucleotides, the CDR3 is TGTGCCAGCAGTACGGATCAAGGCTACAATGAGCAGTTCTTC. The chain carries TRBV6-5 and TRBJ2-1; D gene uncertain. There are 14 residues in the CDR3. CDR1 MNHEY and CDR2 SVGAGI come from the germline V gene. Trimming cost V 5 bases and J 3 bases, with 11 bases left between them.

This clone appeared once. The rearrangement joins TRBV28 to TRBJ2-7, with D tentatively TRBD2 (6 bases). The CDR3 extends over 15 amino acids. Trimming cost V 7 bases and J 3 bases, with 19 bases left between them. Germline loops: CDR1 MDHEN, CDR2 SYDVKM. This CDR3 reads CASNVLGLANYEQYF. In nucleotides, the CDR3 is TGTGCCAGCAACGTTCTGGGCCTAGCGAACTACGAGCAGTACTTC.

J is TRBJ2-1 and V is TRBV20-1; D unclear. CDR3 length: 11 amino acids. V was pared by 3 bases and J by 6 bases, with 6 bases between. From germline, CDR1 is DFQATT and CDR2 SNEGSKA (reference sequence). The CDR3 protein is CSASLTNEQFF. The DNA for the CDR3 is TGCAGTGCTAGTTTGACCAATGAGCAGTTCTTC.

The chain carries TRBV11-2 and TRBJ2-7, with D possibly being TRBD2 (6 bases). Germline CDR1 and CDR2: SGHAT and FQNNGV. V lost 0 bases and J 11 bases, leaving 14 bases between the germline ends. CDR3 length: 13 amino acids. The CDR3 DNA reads TGTGCCAGCAGCTTAGAAAGCGGAGGGCTGGAGTACTTC. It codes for CASSLESGGLEYF.

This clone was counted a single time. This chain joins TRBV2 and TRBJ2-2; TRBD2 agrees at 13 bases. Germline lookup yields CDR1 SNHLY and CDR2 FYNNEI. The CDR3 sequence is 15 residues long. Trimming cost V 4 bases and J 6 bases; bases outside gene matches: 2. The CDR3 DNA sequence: TGTGCCAGCAGTGGGACTAGCGGGAGATCCGGGGAGCTGTTTTTT. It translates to CASSGTSGRSGELFF. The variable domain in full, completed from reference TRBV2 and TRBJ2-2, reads EPEVTQTPSHQVTQMGQEVILRCVPISNHLYFYWYRQILGQKVEFLVSFYNNEISEKSEIFDDQFSVERPDGSNFTLKIRSTKLEDSAMYFCASSGTSGRSGELFFGEGSRLTVL.

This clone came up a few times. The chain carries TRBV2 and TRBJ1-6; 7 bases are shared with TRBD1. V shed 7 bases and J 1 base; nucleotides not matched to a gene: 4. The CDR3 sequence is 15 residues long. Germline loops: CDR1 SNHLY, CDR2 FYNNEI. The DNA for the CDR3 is TGTGCCAGCATCCCAGGGGGATCCTATAATTCACCCCTCCACTTT. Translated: CASIPGGSYNSPLHF.

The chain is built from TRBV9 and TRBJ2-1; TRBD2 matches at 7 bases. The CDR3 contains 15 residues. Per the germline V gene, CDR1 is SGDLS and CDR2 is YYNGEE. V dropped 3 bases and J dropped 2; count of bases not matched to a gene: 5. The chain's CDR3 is CASSERGSPYNEQFF. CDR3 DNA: TGTGCCAGCAGCGAGCGCGGGAGCCCCTACAATGAGCAGTTCTTC.

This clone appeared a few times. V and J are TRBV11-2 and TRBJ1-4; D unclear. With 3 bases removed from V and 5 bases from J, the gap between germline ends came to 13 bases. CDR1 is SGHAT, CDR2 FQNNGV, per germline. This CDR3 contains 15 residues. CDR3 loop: CASSFRRQLNEKLFF. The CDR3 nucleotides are TGTGCCAGCAGCTTTAGGCGGCAGTTAAATGAAAAACTGTTTTTT.

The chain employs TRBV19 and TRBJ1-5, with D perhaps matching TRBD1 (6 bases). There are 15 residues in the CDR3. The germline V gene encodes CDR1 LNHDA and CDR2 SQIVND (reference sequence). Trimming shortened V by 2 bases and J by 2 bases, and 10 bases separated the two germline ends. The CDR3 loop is CASSIQEGGNQPQHF. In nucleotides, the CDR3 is TGTGCCAGTAGTATACAGGAGGGGGGCAATCAGCCCCAGCATTTT.

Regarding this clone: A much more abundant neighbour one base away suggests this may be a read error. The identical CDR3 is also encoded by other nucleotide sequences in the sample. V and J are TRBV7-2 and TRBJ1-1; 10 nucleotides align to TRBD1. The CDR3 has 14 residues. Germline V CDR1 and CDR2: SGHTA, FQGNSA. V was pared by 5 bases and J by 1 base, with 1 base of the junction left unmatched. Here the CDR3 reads CASSRDRGNTEAFF. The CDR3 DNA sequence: TGTGCCAGCAGCCGGGACAGGGGGAACACTGAAGCTTTCTTT.

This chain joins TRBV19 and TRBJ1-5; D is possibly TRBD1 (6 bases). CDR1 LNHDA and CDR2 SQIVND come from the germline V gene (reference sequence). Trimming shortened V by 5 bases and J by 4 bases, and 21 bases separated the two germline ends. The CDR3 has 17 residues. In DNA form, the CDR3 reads TGTGCCAGTAGTCCCCGGGACACCCTCGCGAAAAATCAGCCCCAGCATTTT. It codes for CASSPRDTLAKNQPQHF.

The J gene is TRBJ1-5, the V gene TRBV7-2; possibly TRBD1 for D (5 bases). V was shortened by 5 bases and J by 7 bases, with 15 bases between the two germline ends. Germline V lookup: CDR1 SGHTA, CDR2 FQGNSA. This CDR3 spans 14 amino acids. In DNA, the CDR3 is TGTGCCAGCAGCCCCCCGGGGCAACACCAGCCCCAGCATTTT. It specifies CASSPPGQHQPQHF.